These 4 T cell receptor beta chains were all obtained from the same sample, sequenced in a study of post-analysis software for immune sequencing data. Study-level results: Elevated frequency relative to controls characterized four to six TRBV segments in patients, TRBV5-6, TRBV5-1 and TRBV20-1 among them.

Tagging with unique molecular identifiers was a feature of the TCR beta cDNA libraries. TCRdb recomputed calls from the PCR reads with MiXCR, one row per CDR3 protein. This table holds about 560,000 distinct CDR3 sequences, roughly 46% found once. What these receptors recognize is not known. The material sequenced was blood. These receptors were obtained from a girl aged 10-17 years with multiple sclerosis.

Concerning this clonotype itself: With a much larger clone just one base away, this may be a read error. The J gene is TRBJ2-1, the V gene TRBV29-1, with 12 nucleotides matching TRBD2. There are 14 residues in the CDR3. Losses at the gene ends were 8 bases for V and 6 bases for J; bases not matched to a gene: 8. Per the germline V gene, CDR1 is SQVTM and CDR2 is ANQGSEA. The CDR3 DNA sequence: TGCAGCAGTGAGACTAGCGGGAGTAGCAATGAGCAGTTCTTC. It specifies CSSETSGSSNEQFF.

This clonotype was seen more than once but under ten times. This sequence joins TRBV7-8 and TRBJ1-2; TRBD1 agrees at 7 bases. Germline V gene sequence: CDR1 SGHVS, CDR2 FQNEAQ. This CDR3 is built from 15 residues. V lost 5 bases, J lost 6 bases, and 12 bases stayed unmatched. The DNA of the CDR3 is TGTGCCAGCAGCCCAGGGACAGACGCATGGAATGGCTACACCTTC. This sequence encodes CASSPGTDAWNGYTF.

V gene TRBV12-3 or TRBV12-4 combines with J gene TRBJ1-1, with 8 bases lining up with TRBD1. CDR3 length: 16 amino acids. V dropped 1 base and J dropped 3; count of bases not matched to a gene: 7. This CDR3 reads CASSLGAGGAHTEAFF. The CDR3 DNA reads as TGTGCCAGCAGTTTAGGGGCAGGGGGCGCCCACACTGAAGCTTTCTTT.

Only a few counts were recorded for this clonotype. The V call is TRBV20-1, the J call TRBJ1-2; no reliable D call. The CDR3 length is 12 residues. The germline gives CDR1 DFQATT, CDR2 SNEGSKA (reference sequence). The V and J ends lost 2 bases and 3 bases respectively, with 7 bases between them. The CDR3 sequence: CSARYGYYGYTF. The CDR3 DNA follows: TGCAGTGCTAGATACGGATACTATGGCTACACCTTC.